This passage covers 8 T cell receptor beta chains from one sample sequenced in a study of identifying expanded T cells in peripheral blood. Some clones are missing from TCRdb's copy, which holds only in-frame ones; the method was immunoSEQ multiplex PCR. The table lists about 50,000 clones, about 83% of them singletons, with approximately 17% in the top ten. Sequenced input: blood. These TCRs come from a person aged 18 to 69 in good health.

The chain uses TRBV29-1 and TRBJ2-7, with D tentatively TRBD1 (6 bases). V lost 6 bases and J 2 bases, leaving 17 bases between the germline ends. Germline V CDR1 and CDR2: SQVTM, ANQGSEA. The CDR3 loop spans 14 amino acids. As DNA, the CDR3 is TGCAGCGTAAATACAGGGTCCCGGCCCTACGAGCAGTACTTC. Encoded protein: CSVNTGSRPYEQYF.

V is TRBV7-7 and J is TRBJ1-1; the D is unclear. Germline lookup yields CDR1 SSHAT and CDR2 FNYEAQ (reference sequence). V dropped 5 bases and J dropped 1 base, with 8 bases sitting between them. The CDR3 loop spans 13 amino acids. CDR3 DNA: TGTGCCAGCAGCATTACAAGGAACACTGAAGCTTTCTTT. Protein: CASSITRNTEAFF.

The chain links TRBV6-1 to TRBJ2-7; D gene uncertain. The V gene's germline CDR1 is MNHNS and CDR2 SASEGT. The CDR3 is made up of 14 amino acids. V lost 0 bases and J lost 2, with 8 bases in between. The CDR3 DNA reads TGTGCCAGCAGTGAAGCGTGGTCCGCCTACGAGCAGTACTTC. Translated: CASSEAWSAYEQYF.

This clone was detected only once. The chain is built from TRBV9 and TRBJ2-5; D may be TRBD2 (5 bases). The V gene's germline CDR1 is SGDLS and CDR2 YYNGEE. CDR3 size: 14 residues. V was pared by 3 bases and J by 4 bases, with 13 bases between. The CDR3 protein is CASSAGLKVETQYF. The CDR3 coding sequence is TGTGCCAGCAGCGCCGGACTGAAAGTAGAGACCCAGTACTTC.

V usage is TRBV5-4 and J usage is TRBJ2-1; 7 nucleotides align to TRBD2. The CDR3 contains 16 residues. The J segment lost 8 bases and the V segment lost 4 bases, leaving 15 bases of the junction unmatched. Looked up from germline, CDR1 is SGHNT and CDR2 is YYREEE (reference sequence). The CDR3 is CASSRGLPRRGDEQFF. The DNA of the CDR3 is TGTGCCAGCAGCCGGGGACTACCTAGGAGAGGGGATGAGCAGTTCTTC.

A note on this clone: Compared with germline, one end of the junction differs, possibly owing to a read error. V gene TRBV6-6 combines with J gene TRBJ2-5; D might be TRBD2 (5 bases). The germline V gene has CDR1 MNHNY and CDR2 SVGAGI (reference sequence). CDR3 length: 13 residues. The CDR3 nucleotides are TGTGCCAGCAGTTCGGTGTCGGGAACTCCCCCGCACTTC. It encodes CASSSVSGTPPHF.

CDR3 coding DNA: TGTGCCAGCAGCTTACCCGCAGGGATCCTCATGGAAGAGCAGTACTTC. Translating gives CASSLPAGILMEEQYF. This chain uses TRBV7-9 with TRBJ2-7; tentative D call: TRBD1 (5 bases). CDR3 size: 16 residues. CDR1 and CDR2 from the germline V gene are SEHNR and FQNEAQ (reference sequence). The ends were cut back, 2 bases at V and 7 bases at J, with 21 bases in the middle.

The chain uses TRBV27 and TRBJ2-7, with 8 nucleotides matching TRBD1. CDR3 length: 14 amino acids. Unmatched junction bases numbered 10, after V lost 5 bases and J lost 7 bases. CDR1 and CDR2 from the germline V gene are MNHEY and SMNVEV (reference sequence). CDR3 in amino acids: CASSPRDRSREQYF. The CDR3 DNA follows: TGTGCCAGCAGTCCCCGGGACAGGAGTAGGGAGCAGTACTTC.